A selection of T cell receptor beta chains follows, all from one sample in a study of human T cells and chemical hapten exposure. TCRdb re-called the RACE reads through MiXCR, storing one row per CDR3 protein. The sample holds about 250,000 distinct CDR3 sequences, around 7.3% seen once. The material sequenced was whole blood, taken in connection with sensitization to the hapten diphenylcyclopropenone (DPC). The receptors stem from a man younger than 30 with alopecia areata. Some clones in this sample may be carry-over from other donors' samples. Each CDR3 is given without its conserved first and last residue. The order of the fields is V gene, clone size, J gene, CDR3 protein. A clone size is listed for some rows: how often the clone was seen (once, few, many), or a class if it is expanded.

TRBV29-1,many,TRBJ2-5,SVFPGGTQY
TRBV6-5,-,TRBJ2-2,ASSYSMYSIAGELF
TRBV10-3,many,TRBJ2-2,AITASGGVGELF
TRBV4-3,many,TRBJ2-1,ASSQDKASGGGYNEQF
TRBV24-1,-,TRBJ2-5,ATSDLKTQY
TRBV7-8,few,TRBJ2-3,ASSPRVADTQY
TRBV7-2,few,TRBJ2-1,ASSFSGGAVNEQF
TRBV7-3,many,TRBJ2-2,ASRDGGRTGELF
TRBV5-1,few,TRBJ2-2,ASSLGRTNTGELF
TRBV7-2,few,TRBJ2-1,ASSLQNRGGEQF
TRBV5-5,many,TRBJ2-5,ASSVTGPQETQY
TRBV12-3/TRBV12-4,-,TRBJ1-5,ASSFGARHQPQH
TRBV9,few,TRBJ2-3,ASSVGGGDVDTQY
TRBV4-1,-,TRBJ2-7,ASSQVWSRAYEQY
TRBV12-3/TRBV12-4,many,TRBJ2-7,ASSLRDRGPYEQY
TRBV11-3,few,TRBJ2-3,ASSLGTGTGTDTQY
TRBV20-1,few,TRBJ1-4,SAAAGATNEKLF
TRBV7-2,few,TRBJ2-2,ASSLDPSWTGELF
TRBV5-1,many,TRBJ1-2,ASSENIQGGYGYT
TRBV7-6,few,TRBJ2-4,ASSLATGVGIQY
TRBV27,few,TRBJ1-5,ASSSGRSPQH
TRBV5-8,-,TRBJ2-5,ASSLLRAQY
TRBV9,few,TRBJ1-1,ASSTHTRVGTVGPEAF
TRBV5-1,many,TRBJ1-5,ASREGSEGFNQPQH
TRBV7-6,few,TRBJ2-5,ASSLVTGPQETQY
TRBV4-1,many,TRBJ1-5,ASSQAPGSNQPQH
TRBV24-1,few,TRBJ2-2,ATSGRGRMTGELF
TRBV5-6,few,TRBJ2-3,ASSSPLGADTQY
TRBV28,-,TRBJ2-5,ASSLVLAGKEETQY
TRBV9,-,TRBJ2-5,ASSVRQGVGETQY
TRBV27,-,TRBJ1-4,ASSLSGTRGEKLF
TRBV5-1,few,TRBJ1-1,ASSSFLGGLNTEAF
TRBV2,-,TRBJ1-5,ASSEAIRGNQPQH
TRBV7-9,-,TRBJ1-5,ASSLSTGDQPQH
TRBV5-5,few,TRBJ1-4,ASSLEGEANEKLF
TRBV5-1,few,TRBJ1-6,ASSLETASSYNSPLH
TRBV20-1,-,TRBJ2-3,SAGGLAGPTDTQY
TRBV11-1,many,TRBJ1-1,ASSPTDGTEAF
TRBV5-1,many,TRBJ2-4,ASGLPGVNIQY
TRBV7-9,-,TRBJ1-4,ASSLGGPATNEKLF
TRBV7-2,few,TRBJ1-5,ASSLGQGRYSNQPQH
TRBV4-1,few,TRBJ2-2,ASSQKLASNTGELF
TRBV7-2,few,TRBJ2-2,ASSLVGLGSRDTGELF
TRBV10-3,-,TRBJ2-1,AISEPMGGGASGEQF
TRBV4-3,-,TRBJ2-7,ASSQDGRGSSYEQY
TRBV29-1,many,TRBJ1-4,SVQTSGKLF
TRBV9,-,TRBJ1-4,ASSTGVGGEKLF
TRBV29-1,many,TRBJ1-1,SAQTAPNTEAF
TRBV2,few,TRBJ2-5,ASTPDRAVEETQY
TRBV7-2,many,TRBJ1-6,ASSSGTVTYNSPLH
TRBV5-1,-,TRBJ2-1,ASRRTGHGGNEQF
TRBV2,few,TRBJ2-4,ASSKQGAGNIQY
TRBV7-9,-,TRBJ1-4,ASSSRQTTNEKLF